Each of the 19 T cell receptor beta chains below was sequenced from the same sample in a study of cytomegalovirus exposure and HLA in healthy donors. 60 Vbeta and 13 Jbeta primers were used in PCR. Using immunoSEQ multiplex PCR, the repertoire was profiled, and TCRdb retains in-frame clones only, with some absent. This sample has about 190,000 clones, with more than 75% found just once. The sample taken for sequencing was PBMCs. The receptors shown here come from a man aged 25-45 years in good health and CMV-seronegative.

The V gene is TRBV7-2, the J gene TRBJ2-7; D is unresolved. CDR1 and CDR2 (germline): SGHTA, FQGNSA. Trimming stripped 5 bases from V and 5 bases from J, with 16 bases between. This CDR3 comprises 14 residues. CDR3 DNA: TGTGCCAGCAGCCCCATTGGCGGAACGGACGAGCAGTACTTC. Translated: CASSPIGGTDEQYF.

This rearrangement joins TRBV18 to TRBJ2-3; no clear D. CDR1 and CDR2 (germline): KGHSH, LQKENI. V lost 2 bases and J 4 bases, leaving 13 bases between the germline ends. The CDR3 is 15 amino acids. In nucleotides, the CDR3 is TGTGCCAGCTCACCAAGTTTTGGTGAGGCAGATACGCAGTATTTT. Its protein product is CASSPSFGEADTQYF.

This clone was seen only a few times. V is TRBV2 and J is TRBJ2-7; tentative D call: TRBD2 (6 bases). CDR3 length: 14 residues. V lost 3 bases and J lost 2, with 11 bases in between. Germline V gene sequence: CDR1 SNHLY, CDR2 FYNNEI. The CDR3 DNA follows: TGTGCCAGCAGTGATCGCGGGGCGGCCTACGAGCAGTACTTC. Translation: CASSDRGAAYEQYF.

The rearrangement uses TRBV29-1 and TRBJ2-1, with 8 bases lining up with TRBD2. Germline trimming cut 7 bases from V and 5 bases from J; bases unmatched to any gene: 4. CDR3 size: 12 residues. Germline values: CDR1 SQVTM, CDR2 ANQGSEA. CDR3 coding DNA: TGCAGCGGCAGGACTAGCAACAATGAGCAGTTCTTC. It encodes CSGRTSNNEQFF.

The chain employs TRBV7-9 and TRBJ1-2, with D perhaps TRBD1 (5 bases). Trimming stripped 5 bases from V and 4 bases from J, with 14 bases between. Germline loops: CDR1 SEHNR, CDR2 FQNEAQ (reference sequence). CDR3 length: 14 amino acids. CDR3 sequence (DNA): TGTGCCAGCAGCCTCCCCGGTCAGGGCTATGGCTACACCTTC. Protein product: CASSLPGQGYGYTF.

The chain joins TRBV18 to TRBJ2-5; tentative D call: TRBD1 (6 bases). The length of the CDR3 is 14 residues. CDR1 KGHSH and CDR2 LQKENI come from the germline V gene. Trimming took off 6 bases at V and 4 bases at J, with 15 bases between the two ends. CDR3 protein: CASSIQGMRETQYF. The DNA for the CDR3 is TGTGCCAGCTCGATCCAGGGGATGCGAGAGACCCAGTACTTC.

The CDR3 DNA is TGTGCCAGCAGTTACTCCTACAGGGCCCCTAACTATGGCTACACCTTC. Its translation: CASSYSYRAPNYGYTF. The chain recombines TRBV6-5 with TRBJ1-2; a weak D match, TRBD1 (6 bases). This CDR3 is 16 amino acids long. The germline gives CDR1 MNHEY, CDR2 SVGAGI. The V gene lost 0 bases and the J gene lost 0 bases, with 11 bases spanning the gap.

J is TRBJ1-2 and V is TRBV27; D gene uncertain. The CDR3 is 13 amino acids. V lost 6 bases to trimming and J lost 6 bases, with 14 bases between them. The germline gives CDR1 MNHEY, CDR2 SMNVEV (reference sequence). The CDR3 bases are TGTGCCAGCAGCTTCTTCTCGGGTAATGGCTACACCTTC. This encodes CASSFFSGNGYTF.

This chain connects TRBV2 to TRBJ1-2; TRBD1 is a possible D gene (6 bases). Germline values: CDR1 SNHLY, CDR2 FYNNEI. Trimming took off 2 bases at V and 2 bases at J, with 12 bases between the two ends. CDR3 length equals 15 residues. The CDR3 loop reads CASSETRGGNYGYTF. The CDR3 nucleotides are TGTGCCAGCAGTGAAACCAGGGGTGGGAACTATGGCTACACCTTC. Full variable domain (rest looked up from reference TRBV2 and TRBJ1-2): EPEVTQTPSHQVTQMGQEVILRCVPISNHLYFYWYRQILGQKVEFLVSFYNNEISEKSEIFDDQFSVERPDGSNFTLKIRSTKLEDSAMYFCASSETRGGNYGYTFGSGTRLTVV.

This clone was counted a few times. The chain uses TRBV7-2 and TRBJ1-6; the D gene is possibly TRBD1 (6 bases). Germline V gene sequence: CDR1 SGHTA, CDR2 FQGNSA. Trimming left V 5 bases short and J 8 bases short, with 16 bases between. The length of the CDR3 is 15 residues. In nucleotides, the CDR3 is TGTGCCAGCAGCGAGCGGGACACCGGATATTCACCCCTCCACTTT. It translates to CASSERDTGYSPLHF. The variable domain in full, completed from reference TRBV7-2 and TRBJ1-6, reads GAGVSQSPSNKVTEKGKDVELRCDPISGHTALYWYRQSLGQGLEFLIYFQGNSAPDKSGLPSDRFSAERTGGSVSTLTIQRTQQEDSAVYLCASSERDTGYSPLHFGNGTRLTVT.

The CDR3 spells CASSHQGRGNQPQHF. Here the CDR3 DNA reads TGTGCCAGCAGTCACCAGGGAAGGGGCAATCAGCCCCAGCATTTT. V and J are TRBV28 and TRBJ1-5, with D tentatively TRBD1 (5 bases). Trimming took off 5 bases at V and 2 bases at J, with 13 bases between the two ends. The CDR3 contains 15 residues. The germline CDR1 and CDR2 sequences are MDHEN and SYDVKM.

This CDR3 reads CASSSSGGQYF. The DNA of the CDR3 is TGTGCCAGCAGTTCGAGCGGGGGCCAGTACTTC. The J gene is TRBJ2-5, the V gene TRBV6-5; 8 bases are shared with TRBD2. Looked up from germline, CDR1 is MNHEY and CDR2 is SVGAGI. This CDR3 is 11 amino acids long. V was pared by 4 bases and J by 10 bases, with 2 bases of the junction left unmatched.

This rearrangement joins TRBV11-3 to TRBJ2-1, with 12 bases matching TRBD1. The length of the CDR3 is 14 residues. The germline gives CDR1 SGHNT, CDR2 YENEEA. The junction had 2 bases not matched to a gene; V was cut back by 4 bases and J by 7 bases. The CDR3 DNA sequence: TGTGCCAGCAGCTCGGGACAGGGGGCTAATGAGCAGTTCTTC. Protein sequence: CASSSGQGANEQFF.

V is TRBV28 and J is TRBJ1-1, with D unclear. Germline V gene lookup returns CDR1 MDHEN and CDR2 SYDVKM. This CDR3 is built from 14 residues. The V end was cut by 1 base, the J end by 7 bases, with 13 bases between. The CDR3 coding sequence is TGTGCCAGCAGTTTATTTTATCGGGCGGGTGAAGCTTTCTTT. It translates to CASSLFYRAGEAFF.

This clone was found a few times. V and J are TRBV2 and TRBJ1-1; 11 bases are a match to TRBD1. The V segment lost 9 bases and the J segment 4 bases; nucleotides outside the gene matches: 7. The germline V gene encodes CDR1 SNHLY and CDR2 FYNNEI. The CDR3 runs to 14 residues. The CDR3 nucleotides are TGTGCCAGAACAAGAGGGACAGGGGGCACTGAAGCTTTCTTT. Its translation: CARTRGTGGTEAFF.

This chain links TRBV9 with TRBJ1-6, with D possibly being TRBD1 (6 bases). The germline V and J ends were trimmed by 3 bases and 7 bases, with 14 bases remaining between them. The germline V gene encodes CDR1 SGDLS and CDR2 YYNGEE. This CDR3 is built from 15 residues. As DNA, the CDR3 is TGTGCCAGCAGCGGGCAGCAGGGGTTGAATTCACCCCTCCACTTT. Translating gives CASSGQQGLNSPLHF.

This chain connects TRBV19 to TRBJ2-5; tentatively, D is TRBD2 (7 bases). CDR1 and CDR2 from the germline V gene are LNHDA and SQIVND (reference sequence). Between the trimmed V and J ends, which lost 10 bases and 2 bases, there was a span of 17 bases. The CDR3 is made up of 14 amino acids. The CDR3 reads CATQGRELQETQYF. The CDR3, as DNA: TGTGCCACCCAGGGGAGGGAATTGCAAGAGACCCAGTACTTC.

The rearrangement links TRBV5-4 to TRBJ2-7; D may be TRBD1 (6 bases). Trimming shortened V by 5 bases and J by 1 base, and 13 bases separated the two germline ends. The CDR3 sequence is 14 residues long. Germline loops: CDR1 SGHNT, CDR2 YYREEE (reference sequence). The CDR3 DNA sequence: TGTGCCAGCAGTGAACAGGGTACTTCCTACGAGCAGTACTTC. Encoded protein: CASSEQGTSYEQYF. Variable domain in full (rest from reference TRBV5-4 and TRBJ2-7): ETGVTQSPTHLIKTRGQQVTLRCSSQSGHNTVSWYQQALGQGPQFIFQYYREEENGRGNFPPRFSGLQFPNYSSELNVNALELDDSALYLCASSEQGTSYEQYFGPGTRLTVT.

The rearrangement joins TRBV6-5 to TRBJ2-7, with 7 bases that match TRBD1. CDR1 is MNHEY and CDR2 is SVGAGI in the germline V gene. The CDR3 covers 14 residues. Germline trimming cut 7 bases from V and 2 bases from J; bases unmatched to any gene: 8. The CDR3, as DNA: TGTGCCAGCAAGCAGGGGGTAGTAGCCTACGAGCAGTACTTC. This sequence encodes CASKQGVVAYEQYF.